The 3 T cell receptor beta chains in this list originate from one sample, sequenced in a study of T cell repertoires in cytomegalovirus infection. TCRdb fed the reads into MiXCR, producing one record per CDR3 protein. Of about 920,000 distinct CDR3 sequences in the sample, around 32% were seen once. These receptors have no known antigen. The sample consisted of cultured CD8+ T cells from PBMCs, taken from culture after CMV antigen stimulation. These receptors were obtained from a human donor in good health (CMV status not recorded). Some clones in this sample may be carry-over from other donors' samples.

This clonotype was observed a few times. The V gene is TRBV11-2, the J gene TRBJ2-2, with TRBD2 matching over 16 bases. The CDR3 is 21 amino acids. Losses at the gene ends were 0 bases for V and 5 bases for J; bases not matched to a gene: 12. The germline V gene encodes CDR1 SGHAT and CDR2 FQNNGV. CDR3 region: CASSLDSLSGLAGGRTGELFF. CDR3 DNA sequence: TGTGCCAGCAGCTTAGATTCCCTCTCGGGACTAGCGGGGGGGAGAACCGGGGAGCTGTTTTTT.

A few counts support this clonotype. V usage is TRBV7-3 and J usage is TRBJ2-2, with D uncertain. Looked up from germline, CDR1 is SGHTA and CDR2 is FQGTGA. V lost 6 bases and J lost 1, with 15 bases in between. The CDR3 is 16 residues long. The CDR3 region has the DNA TGTGCCAGCAGTTTAGACCCCGACGGGAACACCGGGGAGCTGTTTTTT. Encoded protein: CASSLDPDGNTGELFF.

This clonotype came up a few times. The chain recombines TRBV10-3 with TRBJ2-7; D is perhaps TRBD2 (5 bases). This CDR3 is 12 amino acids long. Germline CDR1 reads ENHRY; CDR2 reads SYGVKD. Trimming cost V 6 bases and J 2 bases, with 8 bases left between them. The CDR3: CAIRTNTYEQYF. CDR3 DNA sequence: TGTGCCATCAGGACTAATACCTACGAGCAGTACTTC.